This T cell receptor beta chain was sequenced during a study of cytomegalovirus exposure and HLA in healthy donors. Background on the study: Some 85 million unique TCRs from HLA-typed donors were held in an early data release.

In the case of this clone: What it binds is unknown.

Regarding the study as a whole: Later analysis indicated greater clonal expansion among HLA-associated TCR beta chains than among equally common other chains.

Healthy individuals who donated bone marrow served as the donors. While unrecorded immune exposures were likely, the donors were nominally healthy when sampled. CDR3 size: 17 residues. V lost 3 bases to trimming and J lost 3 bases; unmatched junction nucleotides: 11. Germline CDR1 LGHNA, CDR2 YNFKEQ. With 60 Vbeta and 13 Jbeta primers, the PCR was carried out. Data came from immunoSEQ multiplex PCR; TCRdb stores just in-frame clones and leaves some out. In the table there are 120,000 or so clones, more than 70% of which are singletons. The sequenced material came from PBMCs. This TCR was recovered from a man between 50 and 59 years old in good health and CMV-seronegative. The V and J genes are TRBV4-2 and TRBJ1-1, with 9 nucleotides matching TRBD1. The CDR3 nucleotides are TGTGCCAGCAGCCATGTACGGGACAGGGTGGGGGACACTGAAGCTTTCTTT. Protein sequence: CASSHVRDRVGDTEAFF.